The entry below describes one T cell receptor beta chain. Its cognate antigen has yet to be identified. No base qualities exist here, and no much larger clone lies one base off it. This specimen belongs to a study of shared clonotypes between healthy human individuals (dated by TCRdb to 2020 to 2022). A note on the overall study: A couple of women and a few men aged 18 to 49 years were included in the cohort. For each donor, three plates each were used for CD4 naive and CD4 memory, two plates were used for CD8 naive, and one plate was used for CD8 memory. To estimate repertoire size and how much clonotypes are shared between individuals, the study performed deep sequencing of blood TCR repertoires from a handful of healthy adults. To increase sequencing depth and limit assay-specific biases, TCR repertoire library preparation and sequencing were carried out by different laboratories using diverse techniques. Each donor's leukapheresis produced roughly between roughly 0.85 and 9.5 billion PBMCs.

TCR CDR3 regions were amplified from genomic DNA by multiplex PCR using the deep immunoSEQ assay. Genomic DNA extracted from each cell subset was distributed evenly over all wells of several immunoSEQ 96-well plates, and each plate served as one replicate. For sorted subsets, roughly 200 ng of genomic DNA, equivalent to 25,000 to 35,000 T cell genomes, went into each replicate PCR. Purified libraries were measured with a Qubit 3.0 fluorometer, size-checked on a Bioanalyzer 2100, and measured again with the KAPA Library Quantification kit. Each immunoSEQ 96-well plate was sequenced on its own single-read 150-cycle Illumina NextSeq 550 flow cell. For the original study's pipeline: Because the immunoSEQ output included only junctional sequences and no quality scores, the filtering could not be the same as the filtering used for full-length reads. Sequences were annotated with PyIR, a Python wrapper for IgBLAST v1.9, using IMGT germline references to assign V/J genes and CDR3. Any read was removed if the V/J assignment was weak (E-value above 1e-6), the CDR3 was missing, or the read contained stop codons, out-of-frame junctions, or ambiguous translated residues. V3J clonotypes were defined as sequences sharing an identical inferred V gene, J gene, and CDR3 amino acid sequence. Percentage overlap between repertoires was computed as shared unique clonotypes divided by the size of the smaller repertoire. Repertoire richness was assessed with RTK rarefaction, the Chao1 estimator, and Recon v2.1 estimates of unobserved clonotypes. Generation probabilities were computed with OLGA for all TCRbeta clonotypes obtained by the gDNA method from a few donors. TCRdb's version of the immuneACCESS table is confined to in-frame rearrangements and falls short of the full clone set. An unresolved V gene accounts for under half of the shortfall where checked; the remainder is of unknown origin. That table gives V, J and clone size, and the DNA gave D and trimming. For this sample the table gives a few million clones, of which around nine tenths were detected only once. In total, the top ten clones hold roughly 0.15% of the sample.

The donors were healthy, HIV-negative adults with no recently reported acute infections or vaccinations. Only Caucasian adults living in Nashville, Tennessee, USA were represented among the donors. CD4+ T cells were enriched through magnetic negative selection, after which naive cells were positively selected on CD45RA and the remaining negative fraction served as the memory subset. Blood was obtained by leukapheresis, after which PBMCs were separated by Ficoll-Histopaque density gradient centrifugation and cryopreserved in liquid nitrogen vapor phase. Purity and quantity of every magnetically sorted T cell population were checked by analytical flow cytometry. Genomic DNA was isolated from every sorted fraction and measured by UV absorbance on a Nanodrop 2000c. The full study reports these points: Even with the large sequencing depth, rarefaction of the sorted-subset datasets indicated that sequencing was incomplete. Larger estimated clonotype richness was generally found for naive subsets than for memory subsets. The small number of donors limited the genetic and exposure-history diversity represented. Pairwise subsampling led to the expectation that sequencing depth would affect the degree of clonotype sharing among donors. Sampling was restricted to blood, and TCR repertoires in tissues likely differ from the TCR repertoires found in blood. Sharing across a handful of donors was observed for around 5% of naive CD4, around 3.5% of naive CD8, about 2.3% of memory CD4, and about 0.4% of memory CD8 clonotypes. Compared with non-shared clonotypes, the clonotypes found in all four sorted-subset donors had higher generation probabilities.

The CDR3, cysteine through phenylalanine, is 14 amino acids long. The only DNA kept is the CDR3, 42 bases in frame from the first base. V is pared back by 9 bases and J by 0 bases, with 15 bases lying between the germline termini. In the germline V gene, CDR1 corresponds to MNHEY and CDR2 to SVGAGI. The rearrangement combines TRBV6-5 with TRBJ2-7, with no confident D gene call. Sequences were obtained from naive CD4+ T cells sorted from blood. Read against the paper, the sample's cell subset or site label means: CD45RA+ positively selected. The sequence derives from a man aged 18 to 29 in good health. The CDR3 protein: CASSTDFSSYEQYF. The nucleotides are TGTGCCAGTTCAACAGATTTTAGCTCCTACGAGCAGTACTTC.